Listed here are 17 T cell receptor beta chains from one sample, sequenced in a study of blood T cell repertoires in COVID-19. Here immunoSEQ multiplex PCR was the method, and the copy in TCRdb shows in-frame clones only, minus some. The sample includes roughly 280,000 clones, 75% to 90% of them seen just once. Sample: peripheral blood. The receptors shown here come from an older woman with acute or convalescent COVID-19.

The V call is TRBV29-1, the J call TRBJ2-1; TRBD1 aligns across 8 bases. The CDR3 sequence is 12 residues long. The trim removed 6 bases at V and 3 bases at J, leaving 1 base unmatched. Per germline, CDR1 SQVTM and CDR2 ANQGSEA. The CDR3 region is CSVGTGYNEQFF. Here the CDR3 DNA reads TGCAGCGTCGGGACAGGCTACAATGAGCAGTTCTTC.

The J gene is TRBJ1-1, the V gene TRBV7-9, with D hard to call. Trimming pared 5 bases from V and 10 bases from J, leaving 20 bases between. CDR3 size: 14 residues. CDR1 and CDR2 from the germline V gene are SEHNR and FQNEAQ (reference sequence). The CDR3 coding sequence is TGTGCCAGCAGCCCAAGCTTGGGCCTGGAACCAGCTTTCTTT. This encodes CASSPSLGLEPAFF.

The chain links TRBV7-2 to TRBJ2-7; D remains unclear. V was cut by 5 bases and J by 2 bases, with 4 bases left in between. Germline V gene sequence: CDR1 SGHTA, CDR2 FQGNSA. This CDR3 contains 11 residues. The CDR3 loop is CASSGPYEQYF. Written as DNA, the CDR3 is TGTGCCAGCAGCGGCCCCTACGAGCAGTACTTC.

The rearrangement joins TRBV10-3 to TRBJ1-2; 7 nucleotides agree with TRBD1. Per germline, CDR1 ENHRY and CDR2 SYGVKD. The CDR3 loop spans 12 amino acids. V shed 4 bases, J shed 4 bases, and the junction held 0 bases outside the gene matches. As DNA, the CDR3 is TGTGCCATCAGTGGACAGGGCTATGGCTACACCTTC. This gives the protein CAISGQGYGYTF.

The gene calls are TRBV5-1 and TRBJ2-7, with TRBD2 matching 11 bases. Germline trimming cut 3 bases from V and 6 bases from J; bases unmatched to any gene: 2. Germline V gene lookup returns CDR1 SGHRS and CDR2 YFSETQ. The CDR3 consists of 13 residues. The CDR3 here is CASSSSGGLEQYF. CDR3 nucleotide sequence: TGCGCCAGCAGCTCTAGCGGGGGGCTCGAGCAGTACTTC.

The rearrangement joins TRBV6-2 or TRBV6-3 to TRBJ2-1, with D perhaps matching TRBD2 (5 bases). CDR1 is MNHEY and CDR2 is SVGEGT in the germline V gene. Between the trimmed V and J ends, which lost 2 bases and 4 bases, there was a span of 12 bases. CDR3 length: 15 residues. CDR3 loop: CASSYLSRGYNEQFF. DNA of the CDR3: TGTGCCAGCAGTTACCTCTCTCGCGGGTACAATGAGCAGTTCTTC.

This sequence joins TRBV7-7 and TRBJ1-5; 8 nucleotides align to TRBD1. Germline V gene sequence: CDR1 SSHAT, CDR2 FNYEAQ (reference sequence). The CDR3 has 15 residues. The CDR3: CASGTGLYSNQPQHF. The CDR3 DNA reads as TGTGCTAGTGGGACAGGACTCTATAGCAATCAGCCCCAGCATTTT.

This clone has just one count. This sample includes further DNA sequences coding for the same CDR3. The gene calls are TRBV30 and TRBJ1-3; TRBD1 might be the D (5 bases). Germline V gene sequence: CDR1 GTSNPN, CDR2 SVGIG (reference sequence). Trimming stripped 5 bases from V and 0 bases from J, with 8 bases between. The CDR3 extends over 13 amino acids. CDR3 loop: CAWGTGSGNTIYF. CDR3 nucleotide sequence: TGTGCCTGGGGGACGGGCTCTGGAAACACCATATATTTT.

This CDR3 reads CASKRGVKNIQYF. For the CDR3, the DNA is TGCGCCAGCAAACGCGGGGTCAAAAACATTCAGTACTTC. The chain couples TRBV10-1 to TRBJ2-4; tentatively, D is TRBD2 (6 bases). CDR3 length equals 13 residues. CDR1 is WNHNN and CDR2 is SYGVQD in the germline V gene (reference sequence). Trimming left V 7 bases short and J 3 bases short, with 10 bases between.

This sequence joins TRBV15 and TRBJ2-3; 8 bases line up with TRBD2. The V segment lost 1 base and the J segment 3 bases; nucleotides outside the gene matches: 3. CDR1 and CDR2 from the germline V gene are LNHNV and YYDKDF (reference sequence). CDR3 length: 15 residues. This CDR3 is CATSRAGLGTDTQYF. The CDR3 bases are TGTGCCACCAGCAGAGCGGGACTAGGAACAGATACGCAGTATTTT.

As to this clone: This same CDR3 is encoded by further DNA sequences in the sample. The chain combines TRBV12-3 or TRBV12-4 with TRBJ2-3; D uncertain. The V and J ends lost 2 bases and 5 bases respectively, with 2 bases between them. The CDR3 spans 11 residues. In nucleotides, the CDR3 is TGTGCCAGCAGTTTACGAGATACGCAGTATTTT. It codes for CASSLRDTQYF.

The chain links TRBV3-1 (or the pseudogene TRBV3-2) to TRBJ2-1; the D gene is possibly TRBD2 (7 bases). The CDR3 covers 15 residues. Trimming cost V 5 bases and J 4 bases, with 15 bases left between them. Germline V gene sequence: CDR1 LGHDT, CDR2 YNNKEL (reference sequence). The CDR3, as DNA: TGTGCCAGCAGCGCCCTCGCGGGGGCTTACAATGAGCAGTTCTTC. It translates to CASSALAGAYNEQFF.

The chain employs TRBV19 and TRBJ1-2; D is possibly TRBD1 (6 bases). Germline V gene sequence: CDR1 LNHDA, CDR2 SQIVND (reference sequence). This CDR3 is built from 14 residues. Trimming took 4 bases from V and 3 from J, leaving 12 bases between them. The CDR3 coding sequence is TGTGCCAGTAGTAAGGTCGACAGGTACTATGGCTACACCTTC. It codes for CASSKVDRYYGYTF.

The V call is TRBV12-3 or TRBV12-4, the J call TRBJ1-4; 7 bases line up with TRBD1. V shed 5 bases, J shed 8 bases, and the junction held 2 bases outside the gene matches. This CDR3 spans 12 amino acids. CDR3 DNA: TGTGCCAGCAGTGGGGACAGCGAAAAACTGTTTTTT. Translation gives CASSGDSEKLFF.

The chain combines TRBV5-5 with TRBJ1-4, with D perhaps matching TRBD1 (5 bases). This CDR3 is 14 amino acids long. Trimming shortened V by 2 bases and J by 4 bases, and 9 bases separated the two germline ends. Germline V lookup: CDR1 SGHKS, CDR2 YYEKEE (reference sequence). CDR3 loop: CASSFSGGNEKLFF. The CDR3 nucleotides read TGTGCCAGCAGCTTCTCCGGGGGTAATGAAAAACTGTTTTTT.

The rearrangement joins TRBV2 to TRBJ1-4; 10 nucleotides align to TRBD1. There are 16 residues in the CDR3. Germline V gives CDR1 SNHLY, CDR2 FYNNEI. V was pared by 6 bases and J by 11 bases, with 15 bases of the junction left unmatched. The CDR3 DNA reads as TGTGCCAGCAGGACGAATTCCGGGACAGGGGTCGGGAAACTGTTTTTT. It translates to CASRTNSGTGVGKLFF.

CDR3 nucleotide sequence: TGTGCCAGCGCCCCCCGACTAGCGGGGGGTGAGCAGTACTTC. Encoded protein: CASAPRLAGGEQYF. The chain carries TRBV5-6 and TRBJ2-7; 13 bases match TRBD2. CDR3 length: 14 amino acids. Germline values: CDR1 SGHDT, CDR2 YYEEEE. Trimming took 7 bases from V and 7 from J; bases not matched to a gene: 8.